This passage covers 19 T cell receptor beta chains from one sample sequenced in a study of blood T cell repertoires in COVID-19. TCRdb's copy holds only in-frame clones and misses some; the assay was immunoSEQ multiplex PCR. This table has roughly 300,000 clones, 80% to 90% appearing once. The sample consisted of PBMCs or T cells enriched from blood (not recorded which). The receptors stem from a woman aged 18-35 years who had recovered from COVID-19.

The V gene is TRBV6-5, the J gene TRBJ1-5, with a possible D match to TRBD1 (6 bases). V was pared by 0 bases and J by 10 bases, with 13 bases between. Germline CDR1 MNHEY, CDR2 SVGAGI. This CDR3 region has 14 residues. This chain's CDR3 is CASSYSTTQGPQHF. CDR3 nucleotides: TGTGCCAGCAGTTACTCGACGACACAGGGACCCCAGCATTTT.

The chain recombines TRBV7-9 with TRBJ1-5; 7 bases map to TRBD1. Unmatched junction bases numbered 4, after V lost 5 bases and J lost 3 bases. Germline V CDR1 and CDR2: SEHNR, FQNEAQ (reference sequence). CDR3 length: 14 residues. CDR3 sequence: CASSVQGSNQPQHF. The CDR3 DNA sequence: TGTGCCAGCAGCGTACAGGGGTCCAATCAGCCCCAGCATTTT.

V and J are TRBV5-1 and TRBJ2-5; 9 bases align to TRBD2. Germline V gene sequence: CDR1 SGHRS, CDR2 YFSETQ. This CDR3 has 17 residues. V lost 1 base to trimming and J lost 4 bases; unmatched junction nucleotides: 11. The CDR3 here is CASSLNMAGGMGETQYF. The DNA for the CDR3 is TGCGCCAGCAGCTTGAATATGGCGGGAGGGATGGGAGAGACCCAGTACTTC.

The chain recombines TRBV19 with TRBJ2-1, with D uncertain. Looked up from germline, CDR1 is LNHDA and CDR2 is SQIVND (reference sequence). This CDR3 has 13 residues. The V end lost 3 bases, the J end lost 10 bases, and 13 bases lay between the germline ends. Here the CDR3 DNA reads TGTGCCAGTAGTATTCTCCCACTTCGGGAGCAGTTCTTC. This encodes CASSILPLREQFF.

CDR3 sequence reads: CASSPRKWTLDTEAFF. DNA for the CDR3: TGTGCCAGCAGCCCCAGAAAATGGACACTGGACACTGAAGCTTTCTTT. This sequence joins TRBV28 and TRBJ1-1; possible D gene TRBD1, 5 bases. Germline CDR1 MDHEN, CDR2 SYDVKM. CDR3 size: 16 residues. Trimming removed 6 bases from V and 3 bases from J, with 20 bases in between.

The CDR3 nucleotides read TGCGCCAGCAGCTTGGCAGCAGGGGAGAACTATGGCTACACCTTC. Its protein is CASSLAAGENYGYTF. The V call is TRBV5-1, the J call TRBJ1-2, with D possibly TRBD1 on 6 matching bases. Germline CDR1 reads SGHRS; CDR2 reads YFSETQ. With 0 bases removed from V and 2 bases from J, the gap between germline ends came to 11 bases. The CDR3 covers 15 residues.

The chain has TRBV6-5 and TRBJ1-2; D gene unclear. There are 13 residues in the CDR3. V was shortened by 6 bases and J by 0 bases, with 8 bases between the two germline ends. Germline CDR1 MNHEY, CDR2 SVGAGI. The CDR3 protein is CASRGGTNYGYTF. CDR3 DNA: TGTGCCAGCAGAGGCGGGACTAACTATGGCTACACCTTC.

The V call is TRBV29-1, the J call TRBJ1-1; 7 bases match TRBD1. After removal of 7 bases from V and 8 bases from J, the junction contained 16 bases not matched to a gene. The CDR3 covers 14 residues. Looked up from germline, CDR1 is SQVTM and CDR2 is ANQGSEA. CDR3 in amino acids: CSADNRGNLKEAFF. In nucleotides, the CDR3 is TGCAGCGCGGATAACAGGGGTAACCTTAAAGAAGCTTTCTTT.

The V and J genes are TRBV19 and TRBJ1-2, with a weak D call TRBD1 (5 bases). The CDR3 extends over 12 amino acids. Germline-derived CDR1 and CDR2 are LNHDA and SQIVND (reference sequence). V lost 5 bases to trimming and J lost 5 bases, with 9 bases between them. CDR3 nucleotides: TGTGCCAGTAGTGGCGACAGATATGGCTACACCTTC. Residues: CASSGDRYGYTF.

V is TRBV2 and J is TRBJ1-2; D might be TRBD1 (5 bases). The CDR3 totals 13 residues. V was trimmed by 7 bases and J by 5 bases, leaving 14 bases between them. Germline CDR1 is SNHLY and CDR2 is FYNNEI. The CDR3 nucleotides are TGTGCCAGCACCGGGGGTTCGGGGTATGGCTACACCTTC. It encodes CASTGGSGYGYTF. Combining the CDR3 with reference TRBV2 and TRBJ1-2 gives the whole variable domain EPEVTQTPSHQVTQMGQEVILRCVPISNHLYFYWYRQILGQKVEFLVSFYNNEISEKSEIFDDQFSVERPDGSNFTLKIRSTKLEDSAMYFCASTGGSGYGYTFGSGTRLTVV.

This chain connects TRBV24-1 to TRBJ1-5, with D tentatively TRBD1 (5 bases). V was pared by 9 bases and J by 5 bases, with 16 bases between. CDR3 length: 14 residues. Germline-derived CDR1 and CDR2 are KGHDR and SFDVKD. As DNA, the CDR3 is TGTGCCACCCCACAAGGGGTCTCAGATCAGCCCCAGCATTTT. This gives the protein CATPQGVSDQPQHF.

The chain has TRBV24-1 and TRBJ2-5; maybe TRBD1 (6 bases). The CDR3 covers 14 residues. Trimming took off 4 bases at V and 4 bases at J, with 12 bases between the two ends. CDR1 is KGHDR and CDR2 is SFDVKD in the germline V gene. As DNA, the CDR3 is TGTGCCACCAGTGACCCCTCAGGGGCAGAGACCCAGTACTTC. Its protein product is CATSDPSGAETQYF.

This chain joins TRBV5-1 and TRBJ2-1; 7 positions agree with TRBD2. V lost 0 bases and J lost 0; bases outside the gene matches: 12. The germline gives CDR1 SGHRS, CDR2 YFSETQ. This CDR3 contains 19 residues. CDR3 bases: TGCGCCAGCAGCTTGGAATTTGGCGGGGGATCCTCCTCCTACAATGAGCAGTTCTTC. This gives the protein CASSLEFGGGSSSYNEQFF.

This clone was detected once. J is TRBJ1-1 and V is TRBV5-4; weak D call: TRBD1 (6 bases). Germline CDR1 reads SGHNT; CDR2 reads YYREEE (reference sequence). The CDR3 has 15 amino acids. V lost 4 bases, J lost 0 bases, and 13 bases lay in between. The CDR3 DNA reads as TGTGCCAGCAGCCTGGGGGCAGAATTGAACACTGAAGCTTTCTTT. It encodes CASSLGAELNTEAFF.

Only one count was recorded for this clone. The chain carries TRBV5-4 and TRBJ1-2, with D unclear. CDR1 and CDR2 from the germline V gene are SGHNT and YYREEE (reference sequence). Trimming took off 1 base at V and 2 bases at J, with 27 bases between the two ends. The CDR3 totals 20 residues. The CDR3 is CASSLSARGLHSAANYGYTF. CDR3 nucleotide sequence: TGTGCCAGCAGCTTGTCGGCCAGAGGGCTCCACAGTGCGGCCAACTATGGCTACACCTTC.

The chain uses TRBV28 and TRBJ1-4, with 9 bases matching TRBD1. CDR3 length: 15 residues. V shed 4 bases, J shed 7 bases, and the junction held 7 bases outside the gene matches. The germline V gene has CDR1 MDHEN and CDR2 SYDVKM. This chain's CDR3 is CASSSTGTGFEKLFF. CDR3 DNA: TGTGCCAGCAGTTCCACCGGGACAGGGTTTGAAAAACTGTTTTTT.

This chain connects TRBV24-1 to TRBJ1-2, with a tentative D call TRBD1 (6 bases). Germline values: CDR1 KGHDR, CDR2 SFDVKD. V was pared by 7 bases and J by 7 bases, with 12 bases between. The CDR3 is 12 residues long. The CDR3 is CATSPGAIGYTF. DNA of the CDR3: TGTGCCACCAGCCCAGGGGCGATTGGCTACACCTTC.

The count of this clone is one. The chain is built from TRBV30 and TRBJ1-2, with 9 bases that match TRBD1. V gave up 4 bases and J gave up 5 bases; unmatched junction bases: 8. The germline V gene has CDR1 GTSNPN and CDR2 SVGIG (reference sequence). This CDR3 region has 14 residues. The DNA for the CDR3 is TGTGCCTGGAAAAACCGGGACAGGGTTTATGGCTACACCTTC. Residues: CAWKNRDRVYGYTF.

The chain links TRBV5-1 to TRBJ2-3; 13 positions agree with TRBD2. The CDR3 sequence is 16 residues long. V trimming: 4 bases; J trimming: 2 bases; junction bases outside the gene matches: 4. Germline assignment: CDR1 SGHRS and CDR2 YFSETQ. CDR3 protein: CASSPGLAGITDTQYF. The CDR3 DNA is TGCGCCAGCAGCCCGGGACTAGCGGGAATCACAGATACGCAGTATTTT. The full variable domain, its missing parts supplied by reference TRBV5-1 and TRBJ2-3, is KAGVTQTPRYLIKTRGQQVTLSCSPISGHRSVSWYQQTPGQGLQFLFEYFSETQRNKGNFPGRFSGRQFSNSRSEMNVSTLELGDSALYLCASSPGLAGITDTQYFGPGTRLTVL.